Given below is one T cell receptor beta chain in context. The method was immunoSEQ multiplex PCR; TCRdb's version includes in-frame clones alone and lacks a portion of them. Of about 110,000 clones listed, around 92% were seen once; the top ten hold around 0.8%. V lost 1 base, J lost 5 bases, and 3 bases stayed unmatched. Germline CDR1 reads SGHAT; CDR2 reads FQDESV (reference sequence). The CDR3 has 14 amino acids. This sample is drawn from a study of T cell changes during pregnancy in multiple sclerosis. The sequences come from peripheral blood, collected in the third trimester of pregnancy. The rearrangement links TRBV11-1 to TRBJ2-5, with 8 bases lining up with TRBD2. This TCR was recovered from a female donor in good health, enrolled as a control in a pregnancy study. The CDR3 loop is CASSLGLAGETQYF. In DNA, the CDR3 is TGTGCCAGCAGCTTAGGGTTAGCGGGGGAGACCCAGTACTTC.